Below, 30 T cell receptor beta chains from the same sample are listed, as sequenced in a study of human T cells and chemical hapten exposure listed by TCRdb under 2021. The library was built by means of RACE. Instrument on record: NextSeq 500. The raw public data were reprocessed by TCRdb itself: fastp quality trimming at Q25, MiXCR clonotype calling, in-frame beta chains only. Each entry merges the rows of one CDR3 protein and shows their most common DNA and genes. The sample table records a few hundred thousand distinct CDR3 sequences; 7.5% to 9% of these occur just once. The ten largest make up 1.2% of the sample. The intended sense of this specimen's time point label: pre-sensitization, week 0. Read against the paper, the sample's treatment or condition label means: therapeutic diphenylcyclopropenone sensitization with weekly scalp DPC. Specimen: whole blood, collected in connection with sensitization to the hapten diphenylcyclopropenone (DPC). The receptor source for this set is a man aged 18 to 29 with alopecia areata. Some clones in this sample may be carry-over from other donors' samples.

This clonotype was seen more than once but under ten times. This chain uses TRBV20-1 with TRBJ2-1; D gene ambiguous. Per the germline V gene, CDR1 is DFQATT and CDR2 is SNEGSKA (reference sequence). This CDR3 contains 11 residues. V lost 2 bases and J 8 bases, leaving 7 bases between the germline ends. Here the CDR3 reads CSARHRHEQFF. The CDR3 nucleotides read TGCAGTGCTAGACATAGGCATGAGCAGTTCTTC.

This chain uses TRBV12-3 or TRBV12-4 with TRBJ1-4; the D gene is possibly TRBD1 (5 bases). CDR3 size: 15 residues. The V end lost 6 bases, the J end lost 8 bases, and 19 bases lay between the germline ends. CDR3 residues: CASRREGQPAEKLFF. The CDR3 nucleotides read TGTGCCAGCAGACGAGAGGGGCAGCCGGCAGAAAAACTGTTTTTT.

This clonotype was detected many times. The J gene is TRBJ1-1, the V gene TRBV11-3, with unresolved D. Trimming took 6 bases from V and 0 from J, leaving 8 bases between them. This CDR3 spans 13 amino acids. The germline V gene has CDR1 SGHNT and CDR2 YENEEA. The CDR3 loop is CASSLLMNTEAFF. The CDR3 nucleotides are TGTGCCAGCAGTCTTTTAATGAACACTGAAGCTTTCTTT. Together with reference TRBV11-3 and TRBJ1-1, the CDR3 gives the full variable domain: EAGVVQSPRYKIIEKKQPVAFWCNPISGHNTLYWYLQNLGQGPELLIRYENEEAVDDSQLPKDRFSAERLKGVDSTLKIQPAELGDSAVYLCASSLLMNTEAFFGQGTRLTVV.

The chain links TRBV12-5 to TRBJ1-5; the D gene is possibly TRBD1 (5 bases). CDR3 length: 16 amino acids. V was pared by 2 bases and J by 3 bases, with 14 bases between. Germline V gene sequence: CDR1 LGHNT, CDR2 FRNRAP. The DNA of the CDR3 is TGTGCTAGTGGTTTGCCTGGTGGGGGGTACAATCAGCCCCAGCATTTT. Protein product: CASGLPGGGYNQPQHF.

Many counts were recorded for this clonotype. J is TRBJ1-2 and V is TRBV5-1; unclear D gene. The CDR3 runs to 10 residues. CDR1 is SGHRS and CDR2 is YFSETQ in the germline V gene. Between the trimmed V and J ends, which lost 0 bases and 7 bases, there was a span of 1 base. The CDR3 DNA follows: TGCGCCAGCAGCTTGGCTGGCTACACCTTC. It yields the protein CASSLAGYTF.

The CDR3 sequence is CASSTYRDTRIYGYTF. CDR3 sequence (DNA): TGTGCCAGCAGTACCTACCGGGACACGAGAATCTATGGCTACACCTTC. The rearrangement uses TRBV28 and TRBJ1-2, with a tentative D call TRBD1 (6 bases). Trimming shortened V by 5 bases and J by 4 bases, and 20 bases separated the two germline ends. Germline V gene lookup returns CDR1 MDHEN and CDR2 SYDVKM. This CDR3 is built from 16 residues.

The chain employs TRBV20-1 and TRBJ1-5; TRBD1 is a possible D gene (5 bases). V was pared by 1 base and J by 6 bases, with 13 bases between. The CDR3 runs to 14 residues. The germline CDR1 and CDR2 sequences are DFQATT and SNEGSKA (reference sequence). The CDR3 reads CSARGRRGGQPQHF. DNA of the CDR3: TGCAGTGCTAGAGGGAGGAGGGGAGGTCAGCCCCAGCATTTT.

The chain recombines TRBV20-1 with TRBJ2-3; the match to TRBD2 covers 8 bases. Germline V gene data show CDR1 as DFQATT and CDR2 as SNEGSKA (reference sequence). The CDR3 has 14 residues. The trim removed 2 bases at V and 5 bases at J, leaving 6 bases unmatched. CDR3 bases: TGCAGTGCTAGAATTAGCGGGATCATAGATACGCAGTATTTT. Amino acid sequence: CSARISGIIDTQYF.

This clonotype has more than one count but fewer than ten. This chain links TRBV4-1 with TRBJ2-7; D ambiguous. Germline V gives CDR1 MGHRA, CDR2 YSYEKL. The CDR3 totals 15 residues. Trimming left V 0 bases short and J 6 bases short, with 15 bases between. As DNA, the CDR3 is TGCGCCAGCAGCCAAGAAGGGTACCCCACTATCGAGCAGTACTTC. This sequence encodes CASSQEGYPTIEQYF.

This clonotype was seen only a few times. The genes are TRBV29-1 and TRBJ2-3, with no clear D. Germline CDR1 reads SQVTM; CDR2 reads ANQGSEA. With 1 base removed from V and 1 base from J, the gap between germline ends came to 6 bases. This CDR3 contains 13 residues. The chain's CDR3 is CSVEGWRTDTQYF. CDR3 DNA: TGCAGCGTTGAAGGGTGGCGCACAGATACGCAGTATTTT.

Ten or more counts support this clonotype. J is TRBJ1-6 and V is TRBV12-3 or TRBV12-4; D unclear. The CDR3 covers 13 residues. V lost 6 bases, J lost 2 bases, and 5 bases lay in between. The CDR3 region has the DNA TGTGCCAGCAGGGGGACCTATAATTCACCCCTCCACTTT. Encoded protein: CASRGTYNSPLHF.

This clonotype has more than one count but fewer than ten. The V gene is TRBV29-1, the J gene TRBJ2-3, with 8 bases matching TRBD1. V was clipped by 5 bases and J by 6 bases; unmatched bases: 7. CDR3 length: 13 amino acids. Germline-derived CDR1 and CDR2 are SQVTM and ANQGSEA. The chain's CDR3 is CSVSRTGRDTQYF. The CDR3 region has the DNA TGCAGCGTTTCCCGGACAGGGAGGGATACGCAGTATTTT.

The sample holds a few counts of this clonotype. The rearrangement uses TRBV4-2 and TRBJ2-2; TRBD1 matches at 9 bases. V dropped 0 bases and J dropped 5; count of bases not matched to a gene: 7. Per germline, CDR1 LGHNA and CDR2 YNFKEQ. This CDR3 region has 17 residues. The CDR3 nucleotides are TGTGCCAGCAGCCAAGATGGCGGGACAGGGCCGACCGGGGAGCTGTTTTTT. It yields the protein CASSQDGGTGPTGELFF.

At least ten counts were recorded for this clonotype. This rearrangement joins TRBV7-9 to TRBJ2-3; a possible D gene is TRBD1 (5 bases). Germline loops: CDR1 SEHNR, CDR2 FQNEAQ (reference sequence). The CDR3 spans 16 residues. The V and J ends lost 0 bases and 3 bases respectively, with 13 bases between them. CDR3 sequence reads: CASSLARGRVTDTQYF. The DNA of the CDR3 is TGTGCCAGCAGCTTAGCGCGAGGCAGGGTAACAGATACGCAGTATTTT.

As regards this clonotype: One base away lies a much larger clone, so this may be a sequencing read error. V and J are TRBV7-2 and TRBJ2-7; the D call may be TRBD1 or TRBD2 (6 bases each). CDR1 SGHTA and CDR2 FQGNSA come from the germline V gene. This CDR3 has 14 residues. CDR3 DNA sequence: TGTGTCAGCAGCACGGGGGACACTGTCTACGAGCAGTACTTC. Its translation: CVSSTGDTVYEQYF.

This clonotype was counted only a few times. The CDR3: CASSLDWGPNTEAFF. Written as DNA, the CDR3 is TGTGCCAGCAGCTTAGATTGGGGGCCGAACACTGAAGCTTTCTTT. V gene TRBV7-9 combines with J gene TRBJ1-1; D is perhaps TRBD1 (6 bases). V was pared by 1 base and J by 1 base, with 10 bases between. The CDR3 spans 15 residues. Germline V gives CDR1 SEHNR, CDR2 FQNEAQ (reference sequence).

This clonotype was counted a few times. The chain carries TRBV28 and TRBJ1-1; tentatively, D is TRBD1 (5 bases). Trimming removed 4 bases at V and 3 bases at J, with 9 bases between. CDR1 and CDR2 from the germline V gene are MDHEN and SYDVKM. The CDR3 sequence is 13 residues long. CDR3 coding DNA: TGTGCCAGCAGTTACCGCAGGGACACTGAAGCTTTCTTT. Encoded protein: CASSYRRDTEAFF.

This clonotype was counted a few times. V gene TRBV7-9 combines with J gene TRBJ2-2, with D possibly TRBD1 on 6 matching bases. Germline V gene data show CDR1 as SEHNR and CDR2 as FQNEAQ (reference sequence). The V end was cut by 7 bases, the J end by 2 bases, with 17 bases between. This CDR3 contains 16 residues. In DNA form, the CDR3 reads TGTGCCAGCACCCGTGGTCCCAGGGGTAACACCGGGGAGCTGTTTTTT. It translates to CASTRGPRGNTGELFF. Variable domain in full (rest from reference TRBV7-9 and TRBJ2-2): DTGVSQNPRHKITKRGQNVTFRCDPISEHNRLYWYRQTLGQGPEFLTYFQNEAQLEKSRLLSDRFSAERPKGSFSTLEIQRTEQGDSAMYLCASTRGPRGNTGELFFGEGSRLTVL.

This clonotype was observed a handful of times. The chain is built from TRBV20-1 and TRBJ1-1; 7 bases match TRBD1. Trimming removed 6 bases from V and 4 bases from J; junction bases left unmatched: 11. The CDR3 has 14 residues. Germline V CDR1 and CDR2: DFQATT, SNEGSKA (reference sequence). In nucleotides, the CDR3 is TGCAGTGCGAAGTTTGGGACAGCCTCCACTGAAGCTTTCTTT. Translating it yields CSAKFGTASTEAFF.

This sequence joins TRBV6-2 or TRBV6-3 and TRBJ2-3, with unresolved D. Trimming left V 2 bases short and J 1 base short, with 7 bases between. Germline V gives CDR1 MNHEY, CDR2 SVGEGT. CDR3 length equals 14 residues. DNA of the CDR3: TGTGCCAGCAGTTACAAAAGATGCACAGATACGCAGTATTTT. Translation: CASSYKRCTDTQYF.

V gene TRBV15 combines with J gene TRBJ1-1; D is unresolved. V gave up 0 bases and J gave up 2 bases, with 10 bases separating them. Germline lookup yields CDR1 LNHNV and CDR2 YYDKDF (reference sequence). The CDR3 consists of 15 residues. The CDR3 nucleotides are TGTGCCACCAGCAGAGATAGGCAGGCCAACACTGAAGCTTTCTTT. Translated, it gives CATSRDRQANTEAFF. Combining the CDR3 with reference TRBV15 and TRBJ1-1 gives the whole variable domain DAMVIQNPRYQVTQFGKPVTLSCSQTLNHNVMYWYQQKSSQAPKLLFHYYDKDFNNEADTPDNFQSRRPNTSFCFLDIRSPGLGDTAMYLCATSRDRQANTEAFFGQGTRLTVV.

A few counts support this clonotype. The rearrangement uses TRBV6-2 or TRBV6-3 and TRBJ1-5, with D perhaps TRBD1 (5 bases). V lost 6 bases and J 0 bases, leaving 12 bases between the germline ends. Germline V gene lookup returns CDR1 MNHEY and CDR2 SVGEGT. The CDR3 runs to 15 residues. The CDR3 sequence: CASRIGDRSNQPQHF. For the CDR3, the DNA is TGTGCCAGCAGGATAGGGGACCGTAGCAATCAGCCCCAGCATTTT.

The rearrangement uses TRBV29-1 and TRBJ1-3, with unresolved D. The germline V and J ends were trimmed by 4 bases and 0 bases, with 10 bases remaining between them. This CDR3 is 14 amino acids long. Germline V gene lookup returns CDR1 SQVTM and CDR2 ANQGSEA. The CDR3 spells CSVVRDTSGNTIYF. CDR3 sequence (DNA): TGCAGCGTTGTTCGCGACACCTCTGGAAACACCATATATTTT.

This clonotype was counted only a few times. V and J are TRBV7-2 and TRBJ2-1, with TRBD2 matching 9 bases. The CDR3 covers 16 residues. Germline V gene sequence: CDR1 SGHTA, CDR2 FQGNSA. The junction had 12 bases not matched to a gene; V was cut back by 5 bases and J by 7 bases. The CDR3 coding sequence is TGTGCCAGCAGCCCGCCCAGGCGGGGGGGACCAAATGAGCAGTTCTTC. Encoded protein: CASSPPRRGGPNEQFF.

The chain links TRBV25-1 to TRBJ1-2; a weak D match, TRBD1 (5 bases). In germline, CDR1 is MGHDK, CDR2 SYGVNS. There are 13 residues in the CDR3. The V end lost 6 bases, the J end lost 5 bases, and 13 bases lay between the germline ends. The CDR3 loop reads CASSAGRGYGYTF. CDR3 DNA: TGTGCCAGCAGCGCAGGGAGAGGGTATGGCTACACCTTC.

This clonotype turned up a few times. This chain uses TRBV2 with TRBJ1-2; the D is unclear. The V and J ends lost 5 bases and 0 bases respectively, with 16 bases between them. The CDR3 is 16 residues long. Germline loops: CDR1 SNHLY, CDR2 FYNNEI. The CDR3 reads CASSTQSQTSNYGYTF. The CDR3 DNA reads as TGTGCCAGCAGTACACAGTCTCAAACTTCTAACTATGGCTACACCTTC.

The chain employs TRBV12-3 or TRBV12-4 and TRBJ2-3; tentatively, D is TRBD2 (5 bases). V gave up 5 bases and J gave up 5 bases, with 11 bases separating them. The CDR3 runs to 13 residues. The CDR3 spells CASSPLRGDTQYF. The CDR3 DNA sequence: TGTGCCAGCAGTCCCCTACGGGGAGATACGCAGTATTTT.

The gene calls are TRBV4-1 and TRBJ2-7; D call uncertain. The germline CDR1 and CDR2 sequences are MGHRA and YSYEKL. V was cut by 2 bases and J by 4 bases, with 15 bases left in between. The CDR3 spans 15 residues. The chain's CDR3 is CASSQTLSPIYEQYF. The DNA of the CDR3 is TGCGCCAGCAGCCAAACCCTCAGCCCAATATACGAGCAGTACTTC.

This clonotype occurred a few times. The chain carries TRBV6-2 or TRBV6-3 and TRBJ1-2, with no clear D. This CDR3 has 12 amino acids. In germline, CDR1 is MNHEY, CDR2 SVGEGT. V lost 5 bases, J lost 4 bases, and 8 bases lay in between. The CDR3 here is CASSPTVYGYTF. CDR3 nucleotides: TGTGCCAGCAGTCCCACAGTCTATGGCTACACCTTC.

This clonotype was counted only a few times. The chain recombines TRBV12-3 or TRBV12-4 with TRBJ2-5; 9 bases align to TRBD2. The CDR3 length is 16 residues. Germline trimming cut 5 bases from V and 3 bases from J; bases unmatched to any gene: 10. Here the CDR3 reads CASSRNSGGTKETQYF. In nucleotides, the CDR3 is TGTGCCAGCAGTCGTAATAGCGGGGGTACCAAAGAGACCCAGTACTTC.